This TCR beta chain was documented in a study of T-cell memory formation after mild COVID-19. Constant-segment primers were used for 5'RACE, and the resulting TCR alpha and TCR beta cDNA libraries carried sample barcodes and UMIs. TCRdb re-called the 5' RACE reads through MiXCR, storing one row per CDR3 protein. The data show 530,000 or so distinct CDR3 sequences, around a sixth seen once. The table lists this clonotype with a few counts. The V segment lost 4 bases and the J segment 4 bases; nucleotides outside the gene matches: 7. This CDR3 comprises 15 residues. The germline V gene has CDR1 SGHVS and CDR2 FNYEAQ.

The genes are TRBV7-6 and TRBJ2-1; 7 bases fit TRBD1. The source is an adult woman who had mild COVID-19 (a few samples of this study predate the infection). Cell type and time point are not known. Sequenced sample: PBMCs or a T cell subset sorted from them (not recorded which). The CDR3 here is CASSSPGQSYNEQFF. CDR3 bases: TGTGCCAGCAGCTCGCCGGGACAGAGTTACAATGAGCAGTTCTTC.